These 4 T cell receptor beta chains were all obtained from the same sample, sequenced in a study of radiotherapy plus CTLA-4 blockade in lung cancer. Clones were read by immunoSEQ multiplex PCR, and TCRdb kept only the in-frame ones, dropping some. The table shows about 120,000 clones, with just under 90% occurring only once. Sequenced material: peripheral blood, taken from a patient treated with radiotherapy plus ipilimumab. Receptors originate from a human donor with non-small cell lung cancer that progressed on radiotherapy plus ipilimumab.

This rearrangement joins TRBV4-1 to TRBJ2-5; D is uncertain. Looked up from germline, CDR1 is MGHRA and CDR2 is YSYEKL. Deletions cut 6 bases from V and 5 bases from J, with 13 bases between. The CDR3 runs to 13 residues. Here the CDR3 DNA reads TGCGCCAGCAGTTTGCAGGCTTGGGAGACCCAGTACTTC. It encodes CASSLQAWETQYF.

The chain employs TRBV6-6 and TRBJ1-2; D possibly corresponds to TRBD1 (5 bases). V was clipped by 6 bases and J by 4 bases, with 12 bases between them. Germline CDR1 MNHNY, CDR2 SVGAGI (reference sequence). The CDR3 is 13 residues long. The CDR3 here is CASSSRGIYGYTF. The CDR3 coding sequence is TGTGCCAGCAGCTCGAGGGGTATCTATGGCTACACCTTC.

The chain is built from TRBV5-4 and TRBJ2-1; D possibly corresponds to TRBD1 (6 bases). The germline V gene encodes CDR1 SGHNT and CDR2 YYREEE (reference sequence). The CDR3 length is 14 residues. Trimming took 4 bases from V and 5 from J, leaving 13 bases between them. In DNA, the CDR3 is TGTGCCAGCAGCCTCCGCGACAGGAACAATGAGCAGTTCTTC. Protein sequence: CASSLRDRNNEQFF.

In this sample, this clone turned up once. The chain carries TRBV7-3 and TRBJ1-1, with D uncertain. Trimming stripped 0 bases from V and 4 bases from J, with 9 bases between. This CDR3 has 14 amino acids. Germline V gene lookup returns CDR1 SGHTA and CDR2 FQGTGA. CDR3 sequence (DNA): TGTGCCAGCAGCTTAACCCCGGTGGGCACTGAAGCTTTCTTT. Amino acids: CASSLTPVGTEAFF. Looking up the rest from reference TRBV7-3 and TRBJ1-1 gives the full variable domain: GAGVSQTPSNKVTEKGKYVELRCDPISGHTALYWYRQSLGQGPEFLIYFQGTGAADDSGLPNDRFFAVRPEGSVSTLKIQRTERGDSAVYLCASSLTPVGTEAFFGQGTRLTVV.